These 28 T cell receptor beta chains were sequenced from one sample in a study of identical twins. TCRdb itself ran the 5' RACE reads through MiXCR, one entry per CDR3 protein. The sample records about 890,000 distinct CDR3 sequences, about 12% being singletons. In addition, the sample was reused for a study of yellow fever vaccine responses in identical twins.

The specimen was PBMCs. Every receptor here comes from a woman between 18 and 30 years old in good health.

The V and J genes are TRBV10-3 and TRBJ2-2; possibly TRBD2 for D (5 bases). Trimming removed 8 bases at V and 1 base at J, with 5 bases between. From germline, CDR1 is ENHRY and CDR2 SYGVKD. There are 12 residues in the CDR3. Written as DNA, the CDR3 is TGTGCCATCGGGAGGAACACCGGGGAGCTGTTTTTT. It specifies CAIGRNTGELFF.

The chain has TRBV24-1 and TRBJ2-5; the D gene is possibly TRBD1 (5 bases). Germline CDR1 reads KGHDR; CDR2 reads SFDVKD. The CDR3 runs 12 residues. The V end lost 6 bases, the J end lost 7 bases, and 11 bases lay between the germline ends. The CDR3: CATSPGQGTQYF. The CDR3 region has the DNA TGTGCCACCAGTCCCGGGCAGGGGACCCAGTACTTC.

This chain links TRBV1 with TRBJ2-5; the table's D call, TRBD2, has no DNA check behind it. TRBV1 is reported as a pseudogene. The CDR3 covers 14 residues. The CDR3 DNA follows: TGCACCAGCAGCCACCGAACTAGAATGGAGACCCAGTACTTC. It yields the protein CTSSHRTRMETQYF.

This chain joins TRBV7-9 and TRBJ2-1; weak D call: TRBD1 (6 bases). The CDR3 has 15 residues. Trimming took 5 bases from V and 6 from J, leaving 17 bases between them. Germline loops: CDR1 SEHNR, CDR2 FQNEAQ (reference sequence). The CDR3 DNA reads TGTGCCAGCAGCAAGGGGGTAGGGGCCGGCAATGAGCAGTTCTTC. It codes for CASSKGVGAGNEQFF.

The V call is TRBV15, the J call TRBJ2-1, with 7 bases identical to TRBD1. This CDR3 has 14 residues. Per the germline V gene, CDR1 is LNHNV and CDR2 is YYDKDF (reference sequence). Germline trimming cut 5 bases from V and 7 bases from J; bases unmatched to any gene: 8. This CDR3 is CATSGMTGPNEQFF. CDR3 coding DNA: TGTGCCACCAGCGGAATGACAGGGCCAAATGAGCAGTTCTTC.

In its sample, this clonotype was seen many times. The chain uses TRBV20-1 and TRBJ2-1; 9 nucleotides line up with TRBD2. The CDR3 contains 14 residues. In germline, CDR1 is DFQATT, CDR2 SNEGSKA (reference sequence). With V trimmed by 5 bases and J by 6 bases, 8 bases remained unmatched. CDR3 region: CSAWTSDLANEQFF. As DNA, the CDR3 is TGCAGTGCTTGGACTAGCGATCTCGCCAATGAGCAGTTCTTC.

This clonotype was counted a few times. This chain links TRBV6-1 with TRBJ1-5; the D is unclear. CDR1 and CDR2 from the germline V gene are MNHNS and SASEGT. The CDR3 has 15 residues. The V end lost 2 bases, the J end lost 7 bases, and 15 bases lay between the germline ends. Here the CDR3 reads CASSELPDLKQPQHF. The CDR3 DNA reads TGTGCCAGCAGTGAACTTCCGGACCTCAAACAGCCCCAGCATTTT.

V gene TRBV15 combines with J gene TRBJ2-3; maybe TRBD1 (5 bases). CDR3 size: 17 residues. Trimming removed 0 bases at V and 1 base at J, with 14 bases between. Germline values: CDR1 LNHNV, CDR2 YYDKDF (reference sequence). CDR3 loop: CATSRDRTLSRTDTQYF. CDR3 DNA: TGTGCCACCAGCAGAGATCGGACACTCAGTCGCACAGATACGCAGTATTTT.

The sample holds a few counts of this clonotype. The V gene is TRBV4-2, the J gene TRBJ2-7, with TRBD2 as a possible D gene (6 bases). The CDR3 extends over 18 amino acids. CDR1 and CDR2 (germline): LGHNA, YNFKEQ. V was clipped by 0 bases and J by 1 base, with 19 bases between them. The CDR3 DNA is TGTGCCAGCAGCCAAGATAAGGGAGGTCTCACTTTATCCTACGAGCAGTACTTC. Amino acids: CASSQDKGGLTLSYEQYF.

This clonotype was observed many times. The V and J genes are TRBV5-1 and TRBJ1-1; 10 nucleotides line up with TRBD1. The V and J ends lost 0 bases and 3 bases, in that order; junction bases with no gene match: 2. The CDR3 covers 15 residues. Germline-derived CDR1 and CDR2 are SGHRS and YFSETQ. CDR3 nucleotide sequence: TGCGCCAGCAGCTTGGTGGGGACAGGGGACACTGAAGCTTTCTTT. Amino acid sequence: CASSLVGTGDTEAFF.

The rearrangement uses TRBV11-2 and TRBJ2-7; D unclear. The germline CDR1 and CDR2 sequences are SGHAT and FQNNGV. Trimming took off 5 bases at V and 5 bases at J, with 10 bases between the two ends. This CDR3 has 12 amino acids. This CDR3 reads CASSRREDEQYV. CDR3 nucleotide sequence: TGTGCCAGCAGCCGCCGAGAAGACGAGCAGTACGTC.

This clonotype was counted between two and nine times. The CDR3 here is CASSFPTLVAGAYGDTQYF. The CDR3 coding sequence is TGTGCCAGCAGTTTCCCCACCTTAGTGGCGGGAGCGTACGGAGATACGCAGTATTTT. The chain uses TRBV28 and TRBJ2-3; 7 nucleotides match TRBD2. Germline loops: CDR1 MDHEN, CDR2 SYDVKM. With 3 bases clipped from V and 5 bases from J, the junction kept 20 bases outside the gene matches. CDR3 length: 19 amino acids.

The chain carries TRBV5-1 and TRBJ1-1; weak D call: TRBD1 (5 bases). Germline CDR1 is SGHRS and CDR2 is YFSETQ. Trimming took 3 bases from V and 0 from J, leaving 12 bases between them. This CDR3 comprises 15 residues. Written as DNA, the CDR3 is TGCGCCAGCAGCTCACTGGGACGTATGAACACTGAAGCTTTCTTT. Translating it yields CASSSLGRMNTEAFF.

This chain connects TRBV3-1 to TRBJ2-1, with 7 bases matching TRBD2. Germline-derived CDR1 and CDR2 are LGHDT and YNNKEL (reference sequence). CDR3 length: 17 amino acids. J was trimmed by 0 bases and V by 1 base; bases with no gene match: 6. CDR3 nucleotide sequence: TGTGCCAGCAGCCAAGGCGGGGCTAGCGGCTCCTACAATGAGCAGTTCTTC. Translation: CASSQGGASGSYNEQFF.

The chain employs TRBV6-1 and TRBJ1-1; a possible D gene is TRBD1 (5 bases). Germline V gives CDR1 MNHNS, CDR2 SASEGT. V was clipped by 5 bases and J by 1 base, with 11 bases between them. The CDR3 length is 14 residues. The CDR3 sequence is CASSPLDTNTEAFF. In DNA, the CDR3 is TGTGCCAGCAGTCCCTTGGACACGAACACTGAAGCTTTCTTT.

This clonotype occurred a few times. The chain couples TRBV5-1 to TRBJ2-2; no clear D. The CDR3 spans 14 residues. Per germline, CDR1 SGHRS and CDR2 YFSETQ. V was trimmed by 1 base and J by 4 bases, leaving 8 bases between them. The CDR3: CASSLRQTTGELFF. For the CDR3, the DNA is TGCGCCAGCAGCTTGAGGCAAACCACCGGGGAGCTGTTTTTT.

There are a few counts of this clonotype. The chain recombines TRBV20-1 with TRBJ1-4; D call uncertain. Trimming stripped 3 bases from V and 6 bases from J, with 11 bases between. There are 13 residues in the CDR3. Germline CDR1 is DFQATT and CDR2 is SNEGSKA (reference sequence). The CDR3 nucleotides are TGCAGTGCTAGTTGGGCGTATGATGAAAAACTGTTTTTT. Encoded protein: CSASWAYDEKLFF.

This clonotype occurred many times. The V gene is TRBV4-1, the J gene TRBJ1-1, with D perhaps TRBD1 (5 bases). The V gene's germline CDR1 is MGHRA and CDR2 YSYEKL. The V and J ends lost 3 bases and 1 base respectively, with 6 bases between them. The CDR3 contains 13 residues. The CDR3 nucleotides are TGCGCCAGCAGCCATACAGGGAACACTGAAGCTTTCTTT. This translates into CASSHTGNTEAFF.

The genes are TRBV2 and TRBJ2-7, with D possibly matching TRBD1 (6 bases). The CDR3 extends over 16 amino acids. In germline, CDR1 is SNHLY, CDR2 FYNNEI. V lost 4 bases and J lost 0, with 16 bases in between. CDR3 amino acids: CASSVLDVGASYEQYF. The CDR3 region has the DNA TGTGCCAGCAGTGTTTTGGATGTGGGGGCCTCCTACGAGCAGTACTTC.

The genes are TRBV7-9 and TRBJ2-3, with D tentatively TRBD2 (6 bases). V lost 3 bases and J lost 5, with 18 bases in between. This CDR3 spans 16 amino acids. Germline values: CDR1 SEHNR, CDR2 FQNEAQ (reference sequence). The CDR3 region is CASSFRGTLLLDTQYF. The DNA of the CDR3 is TGTGCCAGCAGCTTCCGGGGGACTTTGCTTTTAGATACGCAGTATTTT.

The chain combines TRBV12-3 or TRBV12-4 with TRBJ1-2; a weak D match, TRBD1 (5 bases). The CDR3 length is 14 residues. Trimming removed 0 bases from V and 8 bases from J, with 13 bases in between. The CDR3: CASSLAGERGGYTF. The DNA of the CDR3 is TGTGCCAGCAGTTTAGCAGGAGAGAGGGGCGGCTACACCTTC.

The rearrangement links TRBV2 to TRBJ2-7; D is possibly TRBD1 (6 bases). This CDR3 region has 14 residues. With 5 bases removed from V and 6 bases from J, the gap between germline ends came to 17 bases. The V gene's germline CDR1 is SNHLY and CDR2 FYNNEI. The CDR3 nucleotides read TGTGCCAGCAGTCATTTCAAAACAGGGATCGAGCAGTACTTC. Its protein product is CASSHFKTGIEQYF.

There are a few counts of this clonotype. The gene calls are TRBV5-6 and TRBJ1-2; D remains unclear. The CDR3 contains 16 residues. CDR1 and CDR2 (germline): SGHDT, YYEEEE. Trimming took 1 base from V and 6 from J, leaving 19 bases between them. CDR3 sequence (DNA): TGTGCCAGCAGCTTGTTCGTCGGACCCAGCCGGGATGGCTACACCTTC. Residues: CASSLFVGPSRDGYTF.

The V gene is TRBV5-4, the J gene TRBJ2-1, with TRBD2 matching 10 bases. CDR3 length equals 16 residues. The germline CDR1 and CDR2 sequences are SGHNT and YYREEE (reference sequence). Germline trimming cut 3 bases from V and 7 bases from J; bases unmatched to any gene: 10. The CDR3 bases are TGTGCCAGCAGCTCTAGCGGGAGCCTTACCGGGAATGAGCAGTTCTTC. It translates to CASSSSGSLTGNEQFF.

A single count supports this clonotype. The V gene is TRBV18, the J gene TRBJ2-3, with D perhaps TRBD1 or TRBD2 (6 bases each). CDR1 is KGHSH and CDR2 is LQKENI in the germline V gene. Trimming shortened V by 5 bases and J by 4 bases, and 10 bases separated the two germline ends. There are 13 residues in the CDR3. CDR3 residues: CASSGGGPDTQYF. CDR3 nucleotides: TGTGCCAGCTCAGGAGGGGGGCCAGATACGCAGTATTTT.

The CDR3 region has the DNA TGTGCCAGCAGCTCCGGACTAGCGGGACCCTTAAACGAGCAGTACTTC. The encoded protein is CASSSGLAGPLNEQYF. The chain uses TRBV9 and TRBJ2-7; 12 bases align to TRBD2. CDR1 and CDR2 (germline): SGDLS, YYNGEE. This CDR3 spans 16 amino acids. The V segment lost 4 bases and the J segment 5 bases; nucleotides outside the gene matches: 10.

This clonotype was counted many times. This chain joins TRBV12-3 or TRBV12-4 and TRBJ2-2; 7 bases fit TRBD2. Trimming cost V 4 bases and J 1 base; bases outside gene matches: 3. The CDR3 loop spans 15 amino acids. The CDR3 loop reads CASSSGGGNTGELFF. The CDR3 bases are TGTGCCAGCAGTTCTGGCGGGGGGAACACCGGGGAGCTGTTTTTT.

The table lists this clonotype with a few counts. CDR3 sequence reads: CASTDRGYSNQPQHF. DNA for the CDR3: TGTGCCAGTACGGACAGGGGATATAGCAATCAGCCCCAGCATTTT. The chain couples TRBV19 to TRBJ1-5; 9 bases line up with TRBD1. Germline V gene sequence: CDR1 LNHDA, CDR2 SQIVND (reference sequence). V was clipped by 7 bases and J by 0 bases; unmatched bases: 4. This CDR3 has 15 residues.